This TCR beta chain came from a study of blood T cell repertoires in COVID-19. Turning to the study itself: COVID-19 samples from acute and convalescent phases originated in the United States, Italy and Spain.

The V gene lost 4 bases and the J gene lost 5 bases, with 15 bases spanning the gap. The CDR3 is 15 residues long. Germline V CDR1 and CDR2: SGHNT, YYREEE (reference sequence). Some clones are missing from TCRdb's copy, which holds only in-frame ones; the method was immunoSEQ multiplex PCR. The table has about 300,000 clones, approximately 81% seen once; the top ten hold 2.5% to 3%. The study drew participants aged about 18 to 90 years from 24 US areas. Cohort 3 recovered donors had two negative PCRs, clearance, or symptom resolution. This clone was observed a few times. The chain joins TRBV5-4 to TRBJ1-4, with D possibly being TRBD1 (5 bases). This TCR was sampled from a woman aged 45-60 years who had recovered from COVID-19. Sequenced input: PBMCs or T cells enriched from blood (not recorded which). As DNA, the CDR3 is TGTGCCAGCAGCGGCGGGGGGATAGGGAATGAAAAACTGTTTTTT. This codes for CASSGGGIGNEKLFF.